These 26 T cell receptor beta chains came from one sample sequenced in a study of beta chain features in type 1 diabetes. Overall study findings and caveats: Researchers report that Type 1 diabetes patients had moderately but significantly shorter TCRB CDR3s across all four CD4+ subsets.

The authors reverse transcribed all of the isolated RNA, so sequencing captured expressed TCRB transcripts. TCRdb keeps only in-frame clones here, not all; method: immunoSEQ multiplex PCR. The sample shows over 200,000 clones, roughly a tenth of them seen only once. The antigens of these receptors remain unknown. What was sequenced was naive CD4+ T cells from blood. These receptors were taken from a young man with type 1 diabetes.

The table lists this clone with a few counts. The rearrangement links TRBV6-1 to TRBJ2-5; the D gene is possibly TRBD2 (6 bases). V was pared by 5 bases and J by 5 bases, with 12 bases between. From germline, CDR1 is MNHNS and CDR2 SASEGT. The CDR3 contains 13 residues. The chain's CDR3 is CASSRLGGETQYF. In nucleotides, the CDR3 is TGTGCCAGCAGTAGACTAGGAGGGGAGACCCAGTACTTC.

The chain uses TRBV2 and TRBJ2-7; TRBD1 might be the D (6 bases). The V gene's germline CDR1 is SNHLY and CDR2 FYNNEI. The V gene lost 6 bases and the J gene lost 6 bases, with 21 bases spanning the gap. The CDR3 has 15 residues. The DNA for the CDR3 is TGTGCCAGCAGGCGGACAGCCGCAACATCTCGCGAGCAGTACTTC. Protein sequence: CASRRTAATSREQYF.

This clone has a handful of counts. The chain carries TRBV4-3 and TRBJ2-1; D may be TRBD2 (6 bases). The CDR3 runs 13 residues. From germline, CDR1 is LGHNA and CDR2 YSLEER. The germline V and J ends were trimmed by 0 bases and 12 bases, with 12 bases remaining between them. The DNA of the CDR3 is TGCGCCAGCAGCCAAGACCGCGGGGCAGGGCAGTTCTTC. It is translated as CASSQDRGAGQFF.

This clone came up a few times. J is TRBJ2-5 and V is TRBV5-6; 9 bases are a match to TRBD1. Germline CDR1 is SGHDT and CDR2 is YYEEEE. The V gene end was trimmed by 4 bases and the J gene end by 5 bases; junction bases not matched to a gene: 18. The length of the CDR3 is 18 residues. The CDR3: CASSDRASGQGRGETQYF. In DNA form, the CDR3 reads TGTGCCAGCAGCGATCGGGCCTCCGGACAGGGGAGGGGGGAGACCCAGTACTTC.

This clone was counted only a few times. The rearrangement links TRBV19 to TRBJ2-1, with D perhaps TRBD2 (7 bases). The CDR3 has 16 amino acids. Germline CDR1 reads LNHDA; CDR2 reads SQIVND (reference sequence). The ends were cut back, 3 bases at V and 5 bases at J, with 17 bases in the middle. As DNA, the CDR3 is TGTGCCAGTAGTATCTCCAGCGGGACACCCGACAATGAGCAGTTCTTC. Translating it yields CASSISSGTPDNEQFF.

In its sample, this clone was seen a few times. The chain carries TRBV5-1 and TRBJ1-2; perhaps TRBD1 as D (5 bases). This CDR3 region has 12 residues. Trimming cost V 3 bases and J 8 bases, with 11 bases left between them. Germline loops: CDR1 SGHRS, CDR2 YFSETQ. This chain's CDR3 is CASSWRDGGYTF. In DNA form, the CDR3 reads TGCGCCAGCAGCTGGAGGGACGGCGGCTACACCTTC.

This clone was counted only a few times. V usage is TRBV7-2 and J usage is TRBJ2-2; possibly TRBD1 for D (5 bases). Germline CDR1 and CDR2: SGHTA and FQGNSA. Trimming stripped 4 bases from V and 1 base from J, with 13 bases between. The CDR3 is made up of 16 amino acids. Here the CDR3 reads CASSSSWGLNTGELFF. DNA of the CDR3: TGTGCCAGCAGCTCGAGTTGGGGCCTGAACACCGGGGAGCTGTTTTTT. The full variable domain, completed using reference TRBV7-2 and TRBJ2-2, is GAGVSQSPSNKVTEKGKDVELRCDPISGHTALYWYRQSLGQGLEFLIYFQGNSAPDKSGLPSDRFSAERTGGSVSTLTIQRTQQEDSAVYLCASSSSWGLNTGELFFGEGSRLTVL.

J is TRBJ1-1 and V is TRBV4-2; TRBD1 matches 7 bases. CDR3 length: 16 residues. CDR1 is LGHNA, CDR2 YNFKEQ, per germline. V shed 5 bases, J shed 4 bases, and the junction held 13 bases outside the gene matches. Here the CDR3 DNA reads TGTGCCAGCAGCGCACAAAGAGACCGGGACAGCACTGAAGCTTTCTTT. Protein product: CASSAQRDRDSTEAFF.

Details on this clone: Other DNA sequences from this sample encode an identical CDR3 as well. The CDR3 is CASSPGLAGTGELFF. The CDR3 coding sequence is TGTGCCAGCAGCCCCGGACTAGCTGGCACCGGGGAGCTGTTTTTT. The chain combines TRBV7-9 with TRBJ2-2; 8 bases line up with TRBD2. The germline V gene has CDR1 SEHNR and CDR2 FQNEAQ (reference sequence). The CDR3 contains 15 residues. V dropped 5 bases and J dropped 4; count of bases not matched to a gene: 6.

The chain combines TRBV19 with TRBJ2-3, with 8 nucleotides matching TRBD2. With 1 base clipped from V and 6 bases from J, the junction kept 3 bases outside the gene matches. Germline V gives CDR1 LNHDA, CDR2 SQIVND (reference sequence). This CDR3 has 14 residues. The CDR3 loop is CASSIAGGADTQYF. The CDR3 DNA follows: TGTGCCAGTAGTATAGCGGGGGGGGCGGATACGCAGTATTTT.

V usage is TRBV5-6 and J usage is TRBJ1-2, with 7 bases aligning to TRBD1. The CDR3 is 12 amino acids. With V trimmed by 3 bases and J by 8 bases, 4 bases remained unmatched. Germline assignment: CDR1 SGHDT and CDR2 YYEEEE. CDR3 nucleotides: TGTGCCAGCAGCTCGACAGGGAGAGGCTACACCTTC. This sequence encodes CASSSTGRGYTF.

This clone showed up just a few times. The chain is built from TRBV5-1 and TRBJ2-1; the match to TRBD2 covers 12 bases. CDR1 SGHRS and CDR2 YFSETQ come from the germline V gene. The CDR3 contains 17 residues. V was pared by 0 bases and J by 9 bases, with 10 bases of the junction left unmatched. The CDR3 is CASSLVPASGGAGEQFF. For the CDR3, the DNA is TGCGCCAGCAGCTTGGTACCGGCTAGCGGGGGGGCCGGTGAGCAGTTCTTC.

This clone was counted a few times. This chain uses TRBV11-2 with TRBJ2-1; possible D gene TRBD1, 6 bases. The germline V gene encodes CDR1 SGHAT and CDR2 FQNNGV. The CDR3 contains 13 residues. V dropped 5 bases and J dropped 8 bases, with 13 bases sitting between them. The CDR3 DNA sequence: TGTGCCAGCAGCCAACAGGGTTGGGATGAGCAGTTCTTC. Translation: CASSQQGWDEQFF.

This chain joins TRBV13 and TRBJ1-6, with TRBD1 matching over 9 bases. Germline V lookup: CDR1 PRHDT, CDR2 FYEKMQ (reference sequence). The CDR3 length is 15 residues. V trimming: 5 bases; J trimming: 2 bases; junction bases outside the gene matches: 1. CDR3: CASSRDRAYNSPLHF. The CDR3 nucleotides read TGTGCCAGCAGCCGGGACAGGGCCTATAATTCACCCCTCCACTTT.

This clone was seen only a few times. The rearrangement links TRBV5-1 to TRBJ2-4; perhaps TRBD1 as D (5 bases). Trimming stripped 4 bases from V and 6 bases from J, with 11 bases between. The CDR3 extends over 13 amino acids. From germline, CDR1 is SGHRS and CDR2 YFSETQ. Written as DNA, the CDR3 is TGCGCCAGCAGCAGGGTTGGGGCAAACATTCAGTACTTC. This translates into CASSRVGANIQYF. The full variable domain, completed using reference TRBV5-1 and TRBJ2-4, is KAGVTQTPRYLIKTRGQQVTLSCSPISGHRSVSWYQQTPGQGLQFLFEYFSETQRNKGNFPGRFSGRQFSNSRSEMNVSTLELGDSALYLCASSRVGANIQYFGAGTRLSVL.

This clone was observed a few times. The CDR3 loop reads CATSARDYGYTF. CDR3 DNA: TGTGCCACCAGCGCCCGGGACTATGGCTACACCTTC. V and J are TRBV15 and TRBJ1-2, with D unclear. CDR1 is LNHNV, CDR2 YYDKDF, per germline (reference sequence). The CDR3 runs to 12 residues. The V gene lost 5 bases and the J gene lost 3 bases, with 7 bases spanning the gap.

The chain carries TRBV2 and TRBJ1-1; D not certain. The CDR3 contains 13 residues. The germline gives CDR1 SNHLY, CDR2 FYNNEI. The V end was cut by 8 bases, the J end by 0 bases, with 10 bases between. The CDR3 bases are TGTGCCAGCTCTTTAGAGATGAACACTGAAGCTTTCTTT. It codes for CASSLEMNTEAFF.

V and J are TRBV28 and TRBJ1-2; TRBD1 matches 8 bases. The germline V gene has CDR1 MDHEN and CDR2 SYDVKM. J was trimmed by 4 bases and V by 4 bases; bases with no gene match: 2. There are 13 residues in the CDR3. Written as DNA, the CDR3 is TGTGCCAGCAGTTCGGACAGGGTCTATGGCTACACCTTC. Protein sequence: CASSSDRVYGYTF.

This clone occurred a few times. The V call is TRBV7-9, the J call TRBJ2-3; D is undetermined. Germline values: CDR1 SEHNR, CDR2 FQNEAQ (reference sequence). The V end was cut by 5 bases, the J end by 0 bases, with 3 bases between. The CDR3 has 12 residues. The CDR3 loop is CASSQSTDTQYF. For the CDR3, the DNA is TGTGCCAGCAGCCAAAGCACAGATACGCAGTATTTT.

This clone was seen more than once but under ten times. Other DNA variants within this sample encode the same CDR3. This chain uses TRBV2 with TRBJ2-1; D might be TRBD1 (6 bases). The CDR3 length is 13 residues. With 3 bases removed from V and 4 bases from J, the gap between germline ends came to 7 bases. From germline, CDR1 is SNHLY and CDR2 FYNNEI. The CDR3, as DNA: TGTGCCAGCAGTGAGGACAGTTACAATGAGCAGTTCTTC. Amino acids: CASSEDSYNEQFF.

This clone was recorded a few times. In DNA form, the CDR3 reads TGTGCCAGCAGCTTGTCAGGTCAGATGAACACTGAAGCTTTCTTT. Its translation is CASSLSGQMNTEAFF. The J gene is TRBJ1-1, the V gene TRBV5-4; no clear D gene. In germline, CDR1 is SGHNT, CDR2 YYREEE (reference sequence). Trimming took 1 base from V and 0 from J, leaving 10 bases between them. The CDR3 spans 15 residues.

Only a few counts were recorded for this clone. The chain combines TRBV9 with TRBJ1-4; 7 bases match TRBD1. The CDR3 runs 14 residues. Germline CDR1 reads SGDLS; CDR2 reads YYNGEE. The V gene end was trimmed by 4 bases and the J gene end by 4 bases; junction bases not matched to a gene: 4. CDR3 sequence (DNA): TGTGCCAGCAGCCGGGACAGCTATAATGAAAAACTGTTTTTT. Translated: CASSRDSYNEKLFF.

The chain couples TRBV2 to TRBJ2-1, with 11 bases aligning to TRBD2. The CDR3 has 15 residues. V dropped 6 bases and J dropped 9; count of bases not matched to a gene: 10. Germline values: CDR1 SNHLY, CDR2 FYNNEI. DNA for the CDR3: TGTGCCAGCAGCCGGAGGGGAACTAGCGGGAGTGAGCAGTTCTTC. Its translation: CASSRRGTSGSEQFF. The whole variable domain, filled in from reference TRBV2 and TRBJ2-1, reads EPEVTQTPSHQVTQMGQEVILRCVPISNHLYFYWYRQILGQKVEFLVSFYNNEISEKSEIFDDQFSVERPDGSNFTLKIRSTKLEDSAMYFCASSRRGTSGSEQFFGPGTRLTVL.

The J gene is TRBJ1-1, the V gene TRBV7-9; 8 bases map to TRBD1. The germline gives CDR1 SEHNR, CDR2 FQNEAQ (reference sequence). The CDR3 runs to 19 residues. J lost 1 base, V lost 1 base, and 14 bases had no gene match. DNA for the CDR3: TGTGCCAGCAGCTTAGGGACAGGGACGGGCGTACGAAAGAACACTGAAGCTTTCTTT. This codes for CASSLGTGTGVRKNTEAFF.

The rearrangement uses TRBV2 and TRBJ1-6, with a tentative D call TRBD1 (5 bases). The CDR3 length is 13 residues. Trimming took 8 bases from V and 7 from J, leaving 12 bases between them. In germline, CDR1 is SNHLY, CDR2 FYNNEI. Here the CDR3 reads CASPRQPNSPLHF. DNA of the CDR3: TGTGCCAGCCCTCGACAGCCGAATTCACCCCTCCACTTT.

This chain joins TRBV23-1 and TRBJ1-1; tentatively, D is TRBD1 (6 bases). TRBV23-1 is labeled an ORF, and its function is uncertain. CDR3 length equals 13 residues. V shed 2 bases and J shed 3 bases, with 7 bases lying between them. The DNA for the CDR3 is TGCGCCAGCAGTCAAGCAGGGGACACTGAAGCTTTCTTT. Its protein product is CASSQAGDTEAFF.